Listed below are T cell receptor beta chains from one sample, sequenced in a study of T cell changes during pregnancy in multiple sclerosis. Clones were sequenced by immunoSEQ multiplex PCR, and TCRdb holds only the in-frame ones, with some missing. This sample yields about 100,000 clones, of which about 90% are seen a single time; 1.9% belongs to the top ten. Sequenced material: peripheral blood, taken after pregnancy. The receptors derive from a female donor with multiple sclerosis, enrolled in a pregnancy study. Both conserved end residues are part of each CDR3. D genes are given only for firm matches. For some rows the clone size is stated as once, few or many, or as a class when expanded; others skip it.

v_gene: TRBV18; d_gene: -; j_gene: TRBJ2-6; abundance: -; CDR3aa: CASSESGANVLTF; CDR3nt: TGTGCCAGCTCAGAGTCTGGGGCCAACGTCCTGACTTTC
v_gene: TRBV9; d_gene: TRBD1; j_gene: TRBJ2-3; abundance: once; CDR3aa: CASSVAQGTTDTQYF; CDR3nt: TGTGCCAGCAGCGTAGCACAGGGGACCACAGATACGCAGTATTTT
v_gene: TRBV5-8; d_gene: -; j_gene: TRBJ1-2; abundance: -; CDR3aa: CASSFGGVYGYTF; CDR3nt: TGTGCCAGCAGCTTCGGGGGGGTTTATGGCTACACCTTC
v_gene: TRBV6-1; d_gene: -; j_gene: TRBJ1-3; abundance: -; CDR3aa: CASSEASGSSGNTIYF; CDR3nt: TGTGCCAGCAGTGAAGCCTCGGGGAGCTCTGGAAACACCATATATTTT
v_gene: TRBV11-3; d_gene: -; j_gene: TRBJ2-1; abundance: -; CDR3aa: CASSSNSNEQFF; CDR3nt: TGTGCCAGCAGCTCAAACTCGAATGAGCAGTTCTTC
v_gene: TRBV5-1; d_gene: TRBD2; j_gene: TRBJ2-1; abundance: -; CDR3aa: CASSPGLAGAEQFF; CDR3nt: TGCGCCAGCAGCCCCGGACTAGCGGGGGCAGAGCAGTTCTTC
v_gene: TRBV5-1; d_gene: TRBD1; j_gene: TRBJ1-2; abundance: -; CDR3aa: CASSGQGYGYTF; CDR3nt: TGCGCCAGCAGTGGACAGGGCTATGGCTACACCTTC
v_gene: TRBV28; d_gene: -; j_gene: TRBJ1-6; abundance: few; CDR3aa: CASSKGRGWRNSPLHF; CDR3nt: TGTGCCAGCAGTAAAGGGAGGGGCTGGAGGAATTCACCCCTCCACTTT
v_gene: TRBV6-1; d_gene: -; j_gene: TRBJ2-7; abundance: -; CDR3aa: CASSSDPHYEQYF; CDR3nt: TGTGCCAGCAGCTCAGATCCCCACTACGAGCAGTACTTC
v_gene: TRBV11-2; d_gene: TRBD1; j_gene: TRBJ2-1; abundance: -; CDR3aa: CASSRYRGESYNEQFF; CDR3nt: TGTGCCAGCAGCCGATACAGGGGGGAGTCCTACAATGAGCAGTTCTTC
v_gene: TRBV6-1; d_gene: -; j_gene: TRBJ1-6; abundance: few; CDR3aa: CASSEGWTGNSPLHF; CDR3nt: TGTGCCAGCAGTGAAGGTTGGACGGGGAATTCACCCCTCCACTTT
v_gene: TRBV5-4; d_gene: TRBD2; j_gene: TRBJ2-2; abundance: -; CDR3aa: CASSLVGRGREAGELFF; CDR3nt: TGTGCCAGCAGCTTGGTCGGTCGCGGGAGGGAGGCCGGGGAGCTGTTTTTT
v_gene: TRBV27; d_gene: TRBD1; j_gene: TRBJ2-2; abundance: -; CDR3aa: CASVSSQGAIRTGELFF; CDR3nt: TGTGCCAGCGTGAGCTCACAGGGGGCAATAAGAACCGGGGAGCTGTTTTTT
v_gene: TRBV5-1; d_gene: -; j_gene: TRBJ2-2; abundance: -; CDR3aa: CASSLTSELFF; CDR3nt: TGCGCCAGCAGCCTAACGTCTGAGCTGTTTTTT
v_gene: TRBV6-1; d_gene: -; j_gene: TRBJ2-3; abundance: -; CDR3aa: CAIQDWTDTQYF; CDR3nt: TGTGCCATCCAAGACTGGACAGATACGCAGTATTTT
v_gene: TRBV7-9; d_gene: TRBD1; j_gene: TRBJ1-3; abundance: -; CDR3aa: CASSDGQGPSGNTIYF; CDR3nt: TGTGCCAGCAGCGACGGACAGGGTCCCTCTGGAAACACCATATATTTT
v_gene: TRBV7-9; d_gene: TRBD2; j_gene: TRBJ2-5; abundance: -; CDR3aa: CASSTGLVGGKETQYF; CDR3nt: TGTGCCAGCAGCACGGGACTAGTAGGGGGGAAAGAGACCCAGTACTTC
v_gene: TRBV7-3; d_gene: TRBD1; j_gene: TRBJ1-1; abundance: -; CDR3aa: CASSLQGAENTEAFF; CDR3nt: TGTGCCAGCAGCTTGCAGGGGGCTGAAAACACTGAAGCTTTCTTT
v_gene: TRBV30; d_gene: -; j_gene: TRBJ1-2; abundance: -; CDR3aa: CAWTQRWNYGYTF; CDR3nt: TGTGCCTGGACACAACGATGGAACTATGGCTACACCTTC
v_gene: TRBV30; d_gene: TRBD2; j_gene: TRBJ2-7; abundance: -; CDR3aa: CAWSVRAFLAGGPGEQYF; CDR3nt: TGTGCCTGGAGTGTACGAGCCTTTCTGGCGGGAGGGCCTGGGGAGCAGTACTTC
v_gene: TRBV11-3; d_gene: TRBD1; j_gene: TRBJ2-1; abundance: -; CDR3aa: CASSPRQGVYNEQFF; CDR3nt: TGTGCCAGCAGCCCGCGACAGGGGGTGTACAATGAGCAGTTCTTC
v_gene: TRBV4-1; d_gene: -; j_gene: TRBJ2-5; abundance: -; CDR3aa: CASSQDPSETQYF; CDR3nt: TGCGCCAGCAGCCAAGATCCTTCAGAGACCCAGTACTTC
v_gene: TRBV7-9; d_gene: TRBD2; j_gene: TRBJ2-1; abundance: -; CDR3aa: CASSLLAGGDNEQFF; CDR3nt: TGTGCCAGCAGCCTCTTAGCGGGAGGGGACAATGAGCAGTTCTTC
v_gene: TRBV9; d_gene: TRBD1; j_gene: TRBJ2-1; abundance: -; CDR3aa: CASSEGATGHNNEQFF; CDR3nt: TGTGCCAGCAGCGAGGGGGCCACGGGACACAACAATGAGCAGTTCTTC
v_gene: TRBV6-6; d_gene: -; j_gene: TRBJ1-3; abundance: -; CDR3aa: CASSNSPPGNTIYF; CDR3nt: TGTGCCAGCAGCAATAGTCCGCCAGGAAACACCATATATTTT
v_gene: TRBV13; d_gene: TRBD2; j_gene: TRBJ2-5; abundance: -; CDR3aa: CASSLRLAGGETQYF; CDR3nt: TGTGCCAGCAGCCTAAGACTAGCGGGGGGAGAGACCCAGTACTTC
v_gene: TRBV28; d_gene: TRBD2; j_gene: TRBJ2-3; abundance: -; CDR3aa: CASSLAGADTQYF; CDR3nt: TGTGCCAGCAGTTTAGCGGGAGCAGATACGCAGTATTTT
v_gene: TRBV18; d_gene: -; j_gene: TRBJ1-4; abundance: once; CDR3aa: CASSPGLSGDLTNEKLFF; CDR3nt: TGTGCCAGCTCACCAGGCTTGTCAGGGGATTTAACTAATGAAAAACTGTTTTTT
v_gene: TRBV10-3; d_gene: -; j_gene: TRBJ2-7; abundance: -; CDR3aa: CAIKDRYGGDEQYF; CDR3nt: TGTGCCATCAAGGATAGGTACGGCGGCGACGAGCAGTACTTC
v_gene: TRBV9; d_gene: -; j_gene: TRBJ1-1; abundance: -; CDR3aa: CASSVEMTVNTEAFF; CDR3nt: TGTGCCAGCAGCGTAGAAATGACAGTGAACACTGAAGCTTTCTTT
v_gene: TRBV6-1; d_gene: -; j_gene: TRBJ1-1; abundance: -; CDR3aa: CASMTANTEAFF; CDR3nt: TGTGCCAGCATGACAGCGAACACTGAAGCTTTCTTT